Below are 32 T cell receptor beta chains sequenced from a single sample in a study of blood T cell repertoires in COVID-19. The data were produced by immunoSEQ multiplex PCR, yet TCRdb's version contains in-frame clones alone and is incomplete. The data contain 140,000 or so clones, about four fifths of them singletons. The sequenced material came from peripheral blood. The source of these receptors is a woman between 65 and 79 years old with COVID-19, enrolled during active disease.

The CDR3 DNA is TGTGCCAGCTCGGGGGAGGGTCGATCACCCCTCCACTTT. Translated, it gives CASSGEGRSPLHF. The chain links TRBV7-2 to TRBJ1-6, with a possible D match to TRBD1 (5 bases). CDR1 is SGHTA and CDR2 is FQGNSA in the germline V gene. The V end was cut by 8 bases, the J end by 10 bases, with 15 bases between. The CDR3 is 13 amino acids. The full variable domain, with the rest looked up from reference TRBV7-2 and TRBJ1-6, is GAGVSQSPSNKVTEKGKDVELRCDPISGHTALYWYRQSLGQGLEFLIYFQGNSAPDKSGLPSDRFSAERTGGSVSTLTIQRTQQEDSAVYLCASSGEGRSPLHFGNGTRLTVT.

This clone has only one observation. This rearrangement joins TRBV6-5 to TRBJ1-5; 10 bases fit TRBD1. CDR3 length: 15 amino acids. CDR1 and CDR2 from the germline V gene are MNHEY and SVGAGI. V was clipped by 8 bases and J by 0 bases; unmatched bases: 4. CDR3 nucleotides: TGTGCCAGCCAGGGACAGGGGTATAGCAATCAGCCCCAGCATTTT. This sequence encodes CASQGQGYSNQPQHF.

The chain joins TRBV18 to TRBJ2-7; the match to TRBD1 covers 10 bases. Trimming at V came to 6 bases and at J to 5 bases, leaving 10 bases not matched to a gene. The CDR3 totals 15 residues. Germline V gene sequence: CDR1 KGHSH, CDR2 LQKENI. The CDR3 sequence is CASSPSTGGVDEQYF. The CDR3 DNA is TGTGCCAGCTCTCCCTCGACAGGGGGCGTCGACGAGCAGTACTTC.

The rearrangement links TRBV5-1 to TRBJ2-2, with D maybe TRBD1 (5 bases). Germline V CDR1 and CDR2: SGHRS, YFSETQ. CDR3 length equals 13 residues. This CDR3 is CGGTGSLTGELFF. CDR3 nucleotide sequence: TGCGGCGGAACAGGAAGCCTCACCGGGGAGCTGTTTTTT.

The chain carries TRBV18 and TRBJ2-3, with 7 bases aligning to TRBD1. The CDR3 runs 14 residues. The V gene's germline CDR1 is KGHSH and CDR2 LQKENI. After removal of 4 bases from V and 2 bases from J, the junction contained 3 bases not matched to a gene. The CDR3 nucleotides read TGTGCCAGCTCACAGGGGGCATTCACAGATACGCAGTATTTT. Translation gives CASSQGAFTDTQYF.

This rearrangement joins TRBV12-1 to TRBJ1-5; the table's D gene call, TRBD1, was not cross checked with the DNA. TRBV12-1 is a listed pseudogene. The CDR3 totals 16 residues. The CDR3 loop is CASSLRRGWPNQPQHF. The CDR3, as DNA: TGTGCCAGCAGCTTGAGAAGGGGATGGCCTAATCAGCCCCAGCATTTT.

In this sample, this clone turned up a few times. This chain uses TRBV28 with TRBJ1-1, with a tentative D call TRBD1 (6 bases). V shed 10 bases and J shed 0 bases, with 12 bases lying between them. CDR1 is MDHEN and CDR2 is SYDVKM in the germline V gene. This CDR3 is 13 amino acids long. As DNA, the CDR3 is TGTGCCACACACAGGGCTATGAACACTGAAGCTTTCTTT. It encodes CATHRAMNTEAFF.

The CDR3, as DNA: TGCGCCAGCAGCTCGGGACTAGCGGGGGGCATTCAGTACTTC. Translation: CASSSGLAGGIQYF. The chain recombines TRBV5-1 with TRBJ2-4; 15 bases fit TRBD2. This CDR3 is 14 amino acids long. Germline CDR1 is SGHRS and CDR2 is YFSETQ. V shed 3 bases and J 9 bases; nucleotides not matched to a gene: 1. Full variable domain (missing parts from reference TRBV5-1 and TRBJ2-4): KAGVTQTPRYLIKTRGQQVTLSCSPISGHRSVSWYQQTPGQGLQFLFEYFSETQRNKGNFPGRFSGRQFSNSRSEMNVSTLELGDSALYLCASSSGLAGGIQYFGAGTRLSVL.

The J gene is TRBJ1-6, the V gene TRBV7-6; the match to TRBD1 covers 7 bases. V shed 5 bases and J 7 bases; nucleotides not matched to a gene: 17. Germline CDR1 is SGHVS and CDR2 is FNYEAQ. The CDR3 has 18 residues. The CDR3: CASSRTLPWGQRNSPLHF. DNA for the CDR3: TGTGCCAGCAGCCGCACCCTCCCATGGGGACAGCGAAATTCACCCCTCCACTTT.

The chain links TRBV5-6 to TRBJ2-1, with a possible D match to TRBD2 (7 bases). The germline CDR1 and CDR2 sequences are SGHDT and YYEEEE. Trimming left V 3 bases short and J 4 bases short, with 14 bases between. The CDR3 contains 15 residues. The CDR3 spells CASSSVAGAYNEQFF. CDR3 nucleotide sequence: TGTGCCAGCAGCTCGGTCGCGGGGGCTTACAATGAGCAGTTCTTC.

The chain couples TRBV5-5 to TRBJ1-5, with TRBD1 matching over 7 bases. Germline CDR1 is SGHKS and CDR2 is YYEKEE (reference sequence). The CDR3 loop spans 15 amino acids. V was clipped by 0 bases and J by 4 bases; unmatched bases: 4. CDR3 in DNA: TGTGCCAGCAGCTTGGCAGGGGGAAAAAATCAGCCCCAGCATTTT. The encoded protein is CASSLAGGKNQPQHF.

In its sample, this clone was seen a few times. V is TRBV5-5 and J is TRBJ1-2; TRBD1 aligns across 9 bases. The germline V gene has CDR1 SGHKS and CDR2 YYEKEE (reference sequence). The CDR3 is made up of 16 amino acids. V trimming: 4 bases; J trimming: 8 bases; junction bases outside the gene matches: 15. The CDR3 region is CASSLTTGQGFGGYTF. CDR3 in DNA: TGTGCCAGCAGCCTGACCACGGGACAGGGATTCGGCGGCTACACCTTC.

This clone was seen once. V and J are TRBV4-2 and TRBJ2-3, with TRBD2 identical over 16 bases. Trimming removed 0 bases from V and 11 bases from J; junction bases left unmatched: 11. The CDR3 runs 18 residues. Germline V gene lookup returns CDR1 LGHNA and CDR2 YNFKEQ. For the CDR3, the DNA is TGTGCCAGCAGCCAAGATGAGGGGACTAGCGGGGGGGCCGGAGGGCAGTATTTT. As protein: CASSQDEGTSGGAGGQYF.

The chain links TRBV5-4 to TRBJ2-2; TRBD2 might be the D (5 bases). The V end was cut by 2 bases, the J end by 5 bases, with 13 bases between. Germline CDR1 SGHNT, CDR2 YYREEE (reference sequence). The CDR3 is made up of 15 amino acids. CDR3 loop: CASSFGGRGTGELFF. For the CDR3, the DNA is TGTGCCAGCAGCTTCGGCGGGCGAGGAACCGGGGAGCTGTTTTTT.

J is TRBJ2-7 and V is TRBV11-2, with 9 bases that match TRBD2. CDR1 is SGHAT and CDR2 is FQNNGV in the germline V gene. The CDR3 has 14 amino acids. V was pared by 3 bases and J by 2 bases, with 2 bases of the junction left unmatched. For the CDR3, the DNA is TGTGCCAGCAGCTTGGCGGGGGGGCCCTACGAGCAGTACTTC. This sequence encodes CASSLAGGPYEQYF.

The gene calls are TRBV18 and TRBJ1-1; no firm D call. Looked up from germline, CDR1 is KGHSH and CDR2 is LQKENI. The V gene lost 1 base and the J gene lost 4 bases, with 10 bases spanning the gap. The CDR3 contains 14 residues. The CDR3 spells CASSPRRASTEAFF. The CDR3 coding sequence is TGTGCCAGCTCACCACGGCGGGCGAGCACTGAAGCTTTCTTT.

The chain combines TRBV12-3 or TRBV12-4 with TRBJ1-5; no firm D call. V lost 7 bases, J lost 6 bases, and 10 bases lay in between. This CDR3 spans 12 amino acids. The DNA for the CDR3 is TGTGCCAGCAACCTGGGCCGTCAGCCCCAGCATTTT. This sequence encodes CASNLGRQPQHF.

This clone was counted a few times. V and J are TRBV7-6 and TRBJ2-2, with D perhaps TRBD2 (5 bases). V shed 5 bases and J shed 6 bases, with 10 bases lying between them. Germline V gene data show CDR1 as SGHVS and CDR2 as FNYEAQ. The CDR3 runs 13 residues. CDR3 DNA: TGTGCCAGCAGCCCCTTGGAGGCCGGGGAGCTGTTTTTT. Encoded protein: CASSPLEAGELFF. The whole variable domain, remainder taken from reference TRBV7-6 and TRBJ2-2, is GAGVSQSPRYKVTKRGQDVALRCDPISGHVSLYWYRQALGQGPEFLTYFNYEAQQDKSGLPNDRFSAERPEGSISTLTIQRTEQRDSAMYRCASSPLEAGELFFGEGSRLTVL.

In its sample, this clone was seen once. The rearrangement uses TRBV28 and TRBJ1-2, with a weak D call TRBD1 (5 bases). Germline values: CDR1 MDHEN, CDR2 SYDVKM. This CDR3 is 14 amino acids long. The V and J ends lost 4 bases and 4 bases respectively, with 13 bases between them. The DNA for the CDR3 is TGTGCCAGCAGTTCGCTTGGGGCACCCTATGGCTACACCTTC. Translated, it gives CASSSLGAPYGYTF.

The chain uses TRBV19 and TRBJ1-1; tentative D call: TRBD1 (5 bases). CDR1 LNHDA and CDR2 SQIVND come from the germline V gene (reference sequence). The CDR3 contains 15 residues. Trimming stripped 6 bases from V and 0 bases from J, with 14 bases between. CDR3 loop: CASRTDGSLNTEAFF. The CDR3 coding sequence is TGTGCCAGTAGGACAGACGGGTCTCTGAACACTGAAGCTTTCTTT.

The rearrangement links TRBV7-2 to TRBJ1-2; D gene unclear. This CDR3 spans 14 amino acids. Per germline, CDR1 SGHTA and CDR2 FQGNSA. Trimming pared 1 base from V and 7 bases from J, leaving 13 bases between. Written as DNA, the CDR3 is TGTGCCAGCAGCTTAGAGGGCCCCCGGGGTGGCTACACCTTC. Residues: CASSLEGPRGGYTF.

The V gene is TRBV27, the J gene TRBJ1-2, with D perhaps TRBD1 (6 bases). Germline V lookup: CDR1 MNHEY, CDR2 SMNVEV (reference sequence). V dropped 6 bases and J dropped 8 bases, with 19 bases sitting between them. The CDR3 sequence is 14 residues long. The DNA of the CDR3 is TGTGCCAGCAGCCGTCGGATTAACAGGGAGGGCTACACCTTC. This encodes CASSRRINREGYTF.

The genes are TRBV6-5 and TRBJ2-6; D remains unclear. Trimming pared 7 bases from V and 0 bases from J, leaving 7 bases between. Per germline, CDR1 MNHEY and CDR2 SVGAGI. This CDR3 region has 14 residues. CDR3 loop: CASTSSSGANVLTF. The CDR3 coding sequence is TGTGCCAGCACTTCCAGCTCTGGGGCCAACGTCCTGACTTTC.

This rearrangement joins TRBV15 to TRBJ2-7; a weak D match, TRBD1 (5 bases). The CDR3 has 12 amino acids. Germline V gene data show CDR1 as LNHNV and CDR2 as YYDKDF (reference sequence). The V gene lost 1 base and the J gene lost 7 bases, with 8 bases spanning the gap. The DNA for the CDR3 is TGTGCCACCAGCAGAGGACGACAGGAGCAGTACTTC. It encodes CATSRGRQEQYF.

In its sample, this clone was seen a few times. CDR3 nucleotides: TGTGCCAGTAGGAACACAGGGTTCGGCTACACCTTC. Translated, it gives CASRNTGFGYTF. The chain joins TRBV19 to TRBJ1-2; D may be TRBD1 (6 bases). Looked up from germline, CDR1 is LNHDA and CDR2 is SQIVND (reference sequence). The CDR3 has 12 amino acids. V lost 6 bases and J 8 bases, leaving 13 bases between the germline ends.

This chain uses TRBV15 with TRBJ1-2; tentative D call: TRBD1 (6 bases). Trimming removed 0 bases at V and 8 bases at J, with 13 bases between. The CDR3 covers 14 residues. Germline V gives CDR1 LNHNV, CDR2 YYDKDF (reference sequence). The CDR3 sequence is CATSREAGVGGYTF. Written as DNA, the CDR3 is TGTGCCACCAGCAGAGAGGCAGGGGTGGGCGGCTACACCTTC.

This chain joins TRBV7-7 and TRBJ1-6; D perhaps matches TRBD1 (5 bases). From germline, CDR1 is SSHAT and CDR2 FNYEAQ (reference sequence). The germline V and J ends were trimmed by 7 bases and 9 bases, with 13 bases remaining between them. The CDR3 loop spans 13 amino acids. The CDR3 region has the DNA TGTGCCAGCAACCCTCTGGGGCGTTCACCCCTCCACTTT. It specifies CASNPLGRSPLHF.

This clone turned up a few times. The V gene is TRBV6-4, the J gene TRBJ2-1; D may be TRBD1 (6 bases). There are 15 residues in the CDR3. Germline values: CDR1 MRHNA, CDR2 SNTAGT. V was pared by 0 bases and J by 0 bases, with 6 bases between. CDR3 region: CASSDSTGSYNEQFF. The CDR3 nucleotides read TGTGCCAGCAGTGACTCGACAGGCTCCTACAATGAGCAGTTCTTC.

This chain uses TRBV4-1 with TRBJ2-1; 8 nucleotides line up with TRBD1. Per germline, CDR1 MGHRA and CDR2 YSYEKL. Trimming removed 5 bases from V and 7 bases from J; junction bases left unmatched: 1. The length of the CDR3 is 12 residues. CDR3 in amino acids: CASSGQGNEQFF. Written as DNA, the CDR3 is TGCGCCAGCAGCGGACAGGGAAATGAGCAGTTCTTC.

This clone was seen a handful of times. The CDR3 bases are TGTGCCAGTAGTACAGGGAGGACAGATACGCAGTATTTT. Its protein is CASSTGRTDTQYF. The J gene is TRBJ2-3, the V gene TRBV19, with D maybe TRBD2 (6 bases). V lost 4 bases and J lost 3, with 8 bases in between. The CDR3 extends over 13 amino acids. The germline gives CDR1 LNHDA, CDR2 SQIVND (reference sequence). Full variable domain (missing parts from reference TRBV19 and TRBJ2-3): DGGITQSPKYLFRKEGQNVTLSCEQNLNHDAMYWYRQDPGQGLRLIYYSQIVNDFQKGDIAEGYSVSREKKESFPLTVTSAQKNPTAFYLCASSTGRTDTQYFGPGTRLTVL.

The chain uses TRBV20-1 and TRBJ1-2, with a possible D match to TRBD1 (6 bases). The ends were cut back, 5 bases at V and 8 bases at J, with 12 bases in the middle. The CDR3 covers 11 residues. CDR1 and CDR2 (germline): DFQATT, SNEGSKA (reference sequence). The CDR3 loop is CSARGTGGYTF. The CDR3 DNA reads TGCAGTGCTCGAGGAACAGGGGGCTACACCTTC.

V usage is TRBV2 and J usage is TRBJ2-7; 8 bases are a match to TRBD1. CDR3 length: 15 amino acids. Germline V gene lookup returns CDR1 SNHLY and CDR2 FYNNEI. Trimming at V came to 7 bases and at J to 0 bases, leaving 8 bases not matched to a gene. The CDR3 protein is CASKDRDRSSYEQYF. The CDR3 DNA reads as TGTGCCAGCAAGGATAGGGACAGGAGCTCCTACGAGCAGTACTTC. Using reference TRBV2 and TRBJ2-7 for the parts outside the CDR3, the full variable domain is EPEVTQTPSHQVTQMGQEVILRCVPISNHLYFYWYRQILGQKVEFLVSFYNNEISEKSEIFDDQFSVERPDGSNFTLKIRSTKLEDSAMYFCASKDRDRSSYEQYFGPGTRLTVT.